This T cell receptor (beta chain) stems from a study of blood T cell repertoires in COVID-19. Study information: Both acute and convalescent COVID-19 samples were obtained from the United States, Italy and Spain. Nucleic acid was either cDNA or gDNA, and it came from T cells, B-cell-depleted T cells, or PBMCs.

The repertoire was sequenced with immunoSEQ multiplex PCR; TCRdb's copy has only in-frame clones and lacks some. The sample consists of around 250,000 clones, around 89% of them appearing once. Germline CDR1 SGHTA, CDR2 FQGNSA. This CDR3 has 14 residues. V shed 4 bases and J shed 2 bases, with 12 bases lying between them. Participant age was roughly 18 to 89 years, and participants resided in approximately 24 US areas. Assignment of participants to cohorts was predicated upon participant-reported clinical history. This rearrangement joins TRBV7-2 to TRBJ2-7; unclear D gene. The specimen was PBMCs or T cells enriched from blood (not recorded which). The TCR was taken from a woman between 25 and 40 years old with acute COVID-19. Written as DNA, the CDR3 is TGTGCCAGCAGCTCAGGCGCCTCGCCCTACGAGCAGTACTTC. Its translation is CASSSGASPYEQYF.